Shown below are 9 T cell receptor beta chains from a single sample sequenced in a study of siplizumab effects on memory and regulatory T cells. The repertoire was sequenced with immunoSEQ multiplex PCR; TCRdb's copy has only in-frame clones and lacks some. The sample includes 99,000 or so clones, over 90% of them seen just once. The material sequenced was Tregs sorted from blood. The source is a human donor in good health.

This chain connects TRBV25-1 to TRBJ2-3; 8 bases are a match to TRBD2. With 10 bases clipped from V and 5 bases from J, the junction kept 8 bases outside the gene matches. The germline V gene has CDR1 MGHDK and CDR2 SYGVNS. The CDR3 consists of 13 residues. CDR3 sequence (DNA): TGTGCCACCCGAGCGGGAGTGATAGATACGCAGTATTTT. Protein: CATRAGVIDTQYF.

V and J are TRBV21-1 and TRBJ1-2. TRBV21-1 is a known pseudogene. The CDR3 consists of 16 residues. The CDR3 protein is CASSKLERDTDYGYTF. CDR3 sequence (DNA): TGTGCCAGCAGCAAACTAGAGCGGGACACGGACTATGGCTACACCTTC.

The chain links TRBV11-3 to TRBJ1-1, with D unclear. The V gene's germline CDR1 is SGHNT and CDR2 YENEEA. The V end lost 3 bases, the J end lost 1 base, and 18 bases lay between the germline ends. The CDR3 is made up of 17 amino acids. In nucleotides, the CDR3 is TGTGCCAGCAGCTTGGGGTTACTCCACGGTGGGAACACTGAAGCTTTCTTT. It encodes CASSLGLLHGGNTEAFF.

The chain recombines TRBV10-3 with TRBJ1-2; 8 bases line up with TRBD1. Trimming at V came to 9 bases and at J to 3 bases, leaving 3 bases not matched to a gene. Germline V lookup: CDR1 ENHRY, CDR2 SYGVKD. CDR3 length equals 12 residues. CDR3 in amino acids: CAIQGADYGYTF. DNA for the CDR3: TGTGCCATTCAGGGGGCGGACTATGGCTACACCTTC.

This chain connects TRBV28 to TRBJ1-2; D remains unclear. The CDR3 spans 15 residues. Germline CDR1 is MDHEN and CDR2 is SYDVKM. V shed 6 bases and J shed 4 bases, with 18 bases lying between them. The CDR3 protein is CASSHAVRIGYGYTF. Written as DNA, the CDR3 is TGTGCCAGCAGCCATGCCGTCAGGATTGGCTATGGCTACACCTTC.

The chain joins TRBV18 to TRBJ1-2; 10 nucleotides line up with TRBD1. The CDR3 runs to 16 residues. Germline CDR1 reads KGHSH; CDR2 reads LQKENI. Losses at the gene ends were 6 bases for V and 2 bases for J; bases not matched to a gene: 9. CDR3 bases: TGTGCCAGCTCGCCAACTAGGGGACAGGGGAACTATGGCTACACCTTC. Translated: CASSPTRGQGNYGYTF. Using reference TRBV18 and TRBJ1-2 for the parts outside the CDR3, the full variable domain is NAGVMQNPRHLVRRRGQEARLRCSPMKGHSHVYWYRQLPEEGLKFMVYLQKENIIDESGMPKERFSAEFPKEGPSILRIQQVVRGDSAAYFCASSPTRGQGNYGYTFGSGTRLTVV.

The chain uses TRBV6-5 and TRBJ1-5; unclear D gene. Germline V gene sequence: CDR1 MNHEY, CDR2 SVGAGI. The CDR3 is 15 amino acids. V shed 0 bases and J shed 2 bases, with 8 bases lying between them. In DNA form, the CDR3 reads TGTGCCAGCAGTTACTCGTTTAGAGGCAATCAGCCCCAGCATTTT. Amino acid sequence: CASSYSFRGNQPQHF.

J is TRBJ1-2 and V is TRBV5-1; 9 bases match TRBD1. The CDR3 has 14 residues. Germline V gene lookup returns CDR1 SGHRS and CDR2 YFSETQ. V lost 0 bases to trimming and J lost 13 bases; unmatched junction nucleotides: 10. CDR3 nucleotide sequence: TGCGCCAGCAGCTTGGACAGGGGGCTTGAGAATCCCACCTTC. This sequence encodes CASSLDRGLENPTF.

The CDR3 nucleotides read TGTGCCAGCAGACCCGTGGATGGAGATACGCAGTATTTT. Amino acid sequence: CASRPVDGDTQYF. The rearrangement joins TRBV7-6 to TRBJ2-3; D remains ambiguous. Trimming removed 6 bases at V and 5 bases at J, with 12 bases between. The CDR3 runs 13 residues. Germline assignment: CDR1 SGHVS and CDR2 FNYEAQ.